The entry below gives a single T cell receptor beta chain sequence along with its context. The antigen remains unidentified. This specimen belongs to a study of shared clonotypes between healthy human individuals. Study results and limitations: At large depth, rarefaction still showed sorted-subset sequencing to be incomplete.

Sequencing was performed with immunoSEQ multiplex PCR; in TCRdb, only in-frame clones are kept and a portion is missing. The table includes 2 million to 3 million clones, around 94% detected once. The germline gives CDR1 ENHRY, CDR2 SYGVKD. The V gene end was trimmed by 4 bases and the J gene end by 5 bases; junction bases not matched to a gene: 4. CDR3 length: 13 amino acids. Sequenced input: naive CD4+ T cells sorted from blood. The subset denotes: CD45RA+ positively selected. This clonotype originated in a man aged 18 to 29 in good health. The chain links TRBV10-3 to TRBJ2-5; 7 bases line up with TRBD1. This CDR3 reads CAISGGQLETQYF. For the CDR3, the DNA is TGTGCCATCAGTGGGGGACAGCTGGAGACCCAGTACTTC.